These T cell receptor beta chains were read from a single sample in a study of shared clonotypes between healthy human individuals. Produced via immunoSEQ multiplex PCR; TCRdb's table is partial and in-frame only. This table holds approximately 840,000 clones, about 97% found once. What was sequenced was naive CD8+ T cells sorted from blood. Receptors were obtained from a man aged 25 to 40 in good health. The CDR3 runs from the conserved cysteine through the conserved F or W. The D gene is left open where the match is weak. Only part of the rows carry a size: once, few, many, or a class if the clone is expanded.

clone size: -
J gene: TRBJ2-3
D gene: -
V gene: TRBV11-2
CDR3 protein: CASSFSWAGTTDTQYF
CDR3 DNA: TGTGCCAGCAGCTTCTCCTGGGCGGGGACCACAGATACGCAGTATTTT

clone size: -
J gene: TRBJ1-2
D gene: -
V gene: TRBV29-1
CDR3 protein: CSVGGRNGYTF
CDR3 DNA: TGCAGCGTTGGAGGAAGGAATGGCTACACCTTC

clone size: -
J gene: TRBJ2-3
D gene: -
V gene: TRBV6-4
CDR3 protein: CASSDSDTDTQYF
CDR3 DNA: TGTGCCAGCAGTGATAGCGACACAGATACGCAGTATTTT

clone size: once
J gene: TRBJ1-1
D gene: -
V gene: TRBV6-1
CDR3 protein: CASSEMTGLNTEAFF
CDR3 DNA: TGTGCCAGCAGTGAGATGACAGGTTTGAACACTGAAGCTTTCTTT

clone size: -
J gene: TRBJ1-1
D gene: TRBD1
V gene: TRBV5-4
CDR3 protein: CASSLSRDSRTEAFF
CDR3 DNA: TGTGCCAGCAGCTTATCACGGGACAGTCGGACTGAAGCTTTCTTT

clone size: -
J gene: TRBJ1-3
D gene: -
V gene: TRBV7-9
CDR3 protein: CASSLVEEGNTIYF
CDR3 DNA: TGTGCCAGCAGCTTAGTGGAGGAGGGAAACACCATATATTTT

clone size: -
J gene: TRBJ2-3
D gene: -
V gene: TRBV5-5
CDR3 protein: CASSLWGTLDTQYF
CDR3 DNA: TGTGCCAGCAGCCTATGGGGAACCCTAGATACGCAGTATTTT

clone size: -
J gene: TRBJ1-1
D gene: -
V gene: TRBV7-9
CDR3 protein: CASSPGGTEAFF
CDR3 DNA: TGTGCCAGCAGCCCCGGGGGCACTGAAGCTTTCTTT

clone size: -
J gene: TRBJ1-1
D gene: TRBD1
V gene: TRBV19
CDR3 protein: CASGQGLNTEAFF
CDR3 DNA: TGTGCCAGCGGACAGGGTTTGAACACTGAAGCTTTCTTT

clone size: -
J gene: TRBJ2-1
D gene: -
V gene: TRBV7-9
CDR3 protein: CASSPRADRSSYNEQFF
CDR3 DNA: TGTGCCAGCAGCCCCCGAGCGGACAGAAGCTCCTACAATGAGCAGTTCTTC

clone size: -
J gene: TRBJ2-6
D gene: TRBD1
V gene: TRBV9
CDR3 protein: CASSVRGQGETGANVLTF
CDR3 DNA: TGTGCCAGCAGCGTGAGGGGACAGGGAGAAACTGGGGCCAACGTCCTGACTTTC

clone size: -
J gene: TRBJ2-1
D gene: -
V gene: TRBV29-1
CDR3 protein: CSVAGEMDNEQFF
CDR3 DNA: TGCAGCGTTGCAGGAGAGATGGACAATGAGCAGTTCTTC

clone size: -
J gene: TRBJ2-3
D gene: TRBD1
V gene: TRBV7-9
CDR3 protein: CASSSTGTGVKDTQYF
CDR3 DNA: TGTGCCAGCAGCTCTACCGGGACAGGGGTGAAAGATACGCAGTATTTT

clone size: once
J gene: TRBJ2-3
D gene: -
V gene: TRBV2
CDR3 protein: CASIPGTDTQYF
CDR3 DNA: TGTGCCAGCATTCCGGGCACAGATACGCAGTATTTT

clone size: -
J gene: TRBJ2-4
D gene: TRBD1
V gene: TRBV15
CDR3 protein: CATSHHAGTAENIQYF
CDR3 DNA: TGTGCCACCAGCCACCATGCCGGGACAGCGGAAAACATTCAGTACTTC

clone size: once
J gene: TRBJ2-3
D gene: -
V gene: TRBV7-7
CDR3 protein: CASSPQWDIDTQYF
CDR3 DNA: TGTGCCAGCAGCCCTCAGTGGGATATCGATACGCAGTATTTT

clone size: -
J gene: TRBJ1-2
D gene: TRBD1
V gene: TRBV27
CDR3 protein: CASSRGGLGYTF
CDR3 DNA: TGTGCCAGCAGCCGAGGGGGCCTAGGCTACACCTTC

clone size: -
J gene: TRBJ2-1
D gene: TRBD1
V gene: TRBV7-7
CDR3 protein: CASSTGTDTVNEQFF
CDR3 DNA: TGTGCCAGCAGTACCGGGACAGACACGGTCAATGAGCAGTTCTTC

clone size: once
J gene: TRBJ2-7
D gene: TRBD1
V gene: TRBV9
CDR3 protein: CASSADGTETPEQYF
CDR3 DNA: TGTGCCAGCAGCGCCGACGGGACAGAAACTCCCGAGCAGTACTTC

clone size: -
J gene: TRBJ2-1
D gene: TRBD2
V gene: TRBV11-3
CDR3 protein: CASSLGTSGSPYNEQFF
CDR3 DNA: TGTGCCAGCAGCCTCGGGACTAGCGGGAGTCCCTACAATGAGCAGTTCTTC

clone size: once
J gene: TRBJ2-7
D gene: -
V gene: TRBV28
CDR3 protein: CASRKSRPRSYEQYF
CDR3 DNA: TGTGCCAGCAGGAAATCTCGTCCACGCTCCTACGAGCAGTACTTC

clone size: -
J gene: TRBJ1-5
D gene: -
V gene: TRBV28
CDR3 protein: CASTPSVRGSNQPQHF
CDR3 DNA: TGTGCCAGCACCCCGAGTGTTCGGGGCAGCAATCAGCCCCAGCATTTT

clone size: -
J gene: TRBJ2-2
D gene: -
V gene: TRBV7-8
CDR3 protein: CASKTWGDWMNTGELFF
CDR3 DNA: TGTGCCAGCAAGACGTGGGGGGACTGGATGAACACCGGGGAGCTGTTTTTT

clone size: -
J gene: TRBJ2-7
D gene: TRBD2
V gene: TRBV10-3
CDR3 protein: CAIRGAGGAYEQYF
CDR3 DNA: TGTGCCATCAGGGGAGCGGGAGGCGCCTACGAGCAGTACTTC

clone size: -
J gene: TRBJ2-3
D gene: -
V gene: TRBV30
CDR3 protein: CAWVGDTDTQYF
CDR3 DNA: TGTGCCTGGGTAGGGGACACAGATACGCAGTATTTT

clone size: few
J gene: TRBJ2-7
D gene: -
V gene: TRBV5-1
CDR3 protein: CASSLNDEQYF
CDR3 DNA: TGCGCCAGCAGCTTAAACGACGAGCAGTACTTC

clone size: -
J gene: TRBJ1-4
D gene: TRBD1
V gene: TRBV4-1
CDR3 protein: CASSQEQGRGEKLFF
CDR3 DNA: TGCGCCAGCAGCCAAGAACAGGGGAGGGGCGAAAAACTGTTTTTT

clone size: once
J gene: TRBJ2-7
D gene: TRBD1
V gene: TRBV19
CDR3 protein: CASSMGAQGVLYF
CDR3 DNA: TGTGCCAGTAGTATGGGGGCCCAGGGGGTCCTTTACTTC

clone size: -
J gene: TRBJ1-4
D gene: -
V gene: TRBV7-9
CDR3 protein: CASTSWGGPNEKLFF
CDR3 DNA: TGTGCCAGCACCTCATGGGGGGGCCCAAATGAAAAACTGTTTTTT

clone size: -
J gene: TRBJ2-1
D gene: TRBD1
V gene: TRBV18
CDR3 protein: CASSPRSGTGYNEQFF
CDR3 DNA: TGTGCCAGCTCACCAAGGTCTGGGACAGGGTACAATGAGCAGTTCTTC

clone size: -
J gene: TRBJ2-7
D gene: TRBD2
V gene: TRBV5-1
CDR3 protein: CASSYAPSGSSYEQYF
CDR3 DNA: TGCGCCAGCAGCTATGCTCCCAGCGGGAGCTCCTACGAGCAGTACTTC

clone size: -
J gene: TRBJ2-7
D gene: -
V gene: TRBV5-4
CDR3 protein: CASSGGIAATNYEQYF
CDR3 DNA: TGTGCCAGCAGCGGGGGGATAGCGGCCACCAACTACGAGCAGTACTTC

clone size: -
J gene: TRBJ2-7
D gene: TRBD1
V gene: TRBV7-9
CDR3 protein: CASSLLTGTESNEQYF
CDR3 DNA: TGTGCCAGCAGCTTATTGACAGGGACAGAGAGCAACGAGCAGTACTTC

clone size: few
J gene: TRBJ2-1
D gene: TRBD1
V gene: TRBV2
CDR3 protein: CASLGTDYNEQFF
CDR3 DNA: TGTGCCAGTCTTGGGACAGACTACAATGAGCAGTTCTTC

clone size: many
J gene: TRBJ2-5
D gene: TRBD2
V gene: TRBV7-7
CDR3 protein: CASSPTSGRAGRQETQYF
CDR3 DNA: TGTGCTAGCAGTCCGACTAGCGGGAGGGCCGGTCGCCAAGAGACCCAGTACTTC

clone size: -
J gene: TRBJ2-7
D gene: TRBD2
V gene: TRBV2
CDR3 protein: CASSEGLAGVGYEQYF
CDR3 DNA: TGTGCCAGCAGTGAAGGGCTAGCGGGAGTAGGTTACGAGCAGTACTTC

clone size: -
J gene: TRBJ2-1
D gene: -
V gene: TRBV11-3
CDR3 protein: CASSLGRLGYNEQFF
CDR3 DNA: TGTGCCAGCAGCTTAGGTCGTTTGGGCTACAATGAGCAGTTCTTC

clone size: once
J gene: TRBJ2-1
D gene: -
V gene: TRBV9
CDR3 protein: CASSNKAEFYNEQFF
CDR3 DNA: TGTGCCAGCAGCAACAAAGCGGAGTTCTACAATGAGCAGTTCTTC

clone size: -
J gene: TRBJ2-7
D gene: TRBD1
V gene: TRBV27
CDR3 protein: CASSFIQGAGEQYF
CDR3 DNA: TGTGCCAGCAGTTTTATCCAGGGGGCCGGAGAGCAGTACTTC

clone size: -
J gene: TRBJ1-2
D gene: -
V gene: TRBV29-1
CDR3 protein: CSVDTYGYTF
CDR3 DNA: TGCAGCGTAGATACCTATGGCTACACCTTC

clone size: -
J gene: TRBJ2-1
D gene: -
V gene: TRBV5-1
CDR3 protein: CASSLRGGGPYNEQFF
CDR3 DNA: TGCGCCAGCAGCTTGAGAGGGGGAGGCCCCTACAATGAGCAGTTCTTC

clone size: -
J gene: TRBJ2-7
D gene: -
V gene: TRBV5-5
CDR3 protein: CASSLRRSYEQYF
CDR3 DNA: TGTGCCAGCAGCTTGCGAAGATCCTACGAGCAGTACTTC

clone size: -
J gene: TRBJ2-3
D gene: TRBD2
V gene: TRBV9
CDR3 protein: CASSLGLAGGTGTDTQYF
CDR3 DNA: TGTGCCAGCAGCCTGGGACTAGCGGGAGGGACTGGCACAGATACGCAGTATTTT

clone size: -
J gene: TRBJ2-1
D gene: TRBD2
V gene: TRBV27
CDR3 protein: CASRPSGGIYNEQFF
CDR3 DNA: TGTGCCAGCCGCCCTAGCGGGGGGATTTACAATGAGCAGTTCTTC

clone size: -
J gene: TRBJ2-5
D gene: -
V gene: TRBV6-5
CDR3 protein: CASSSGETQYF
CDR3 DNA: TGTGCCAGCAGTTCCGGGGAGACCCAGTACTTC

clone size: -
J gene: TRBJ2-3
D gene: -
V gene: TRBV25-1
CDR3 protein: CASRRGDTQYF
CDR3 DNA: TGTGCCAGCAGGAGGGGGGATACGCAGTATTTT

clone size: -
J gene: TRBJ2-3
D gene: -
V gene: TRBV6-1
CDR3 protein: CASSDDGPDTQYF
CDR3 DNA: TGTGCCAGCAGTGATGATGGCCCAGATACGCAGTATTTT

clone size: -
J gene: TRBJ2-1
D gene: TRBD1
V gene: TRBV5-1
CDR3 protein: CASSYGQGKSSGNEQFF
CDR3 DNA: TGCGCCAGCAGCTACGGACAGGGGAAATCATCGGGCAATGAGCAGTTCTTC

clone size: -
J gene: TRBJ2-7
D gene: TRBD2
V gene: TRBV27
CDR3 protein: CASRGLATEQYF
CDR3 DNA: TGTGCCAGCAGGGGACTAGCCACCGAGCAGTACTTC

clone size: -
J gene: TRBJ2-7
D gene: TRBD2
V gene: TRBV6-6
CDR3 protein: CASSYSRLAKIYEQYF
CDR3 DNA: TGTGCCAGCAGTTACTCGAGACTAGCGAAGATCTACGAGCAGTACTTC

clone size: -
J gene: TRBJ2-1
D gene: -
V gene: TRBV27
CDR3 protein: CASSFDGSWNEQFF
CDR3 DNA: TGTGCCAGCAGTTTCGATGGCTCCTGGAATGAGCAGTTCTTC